The 3 T cell receptor beta chains presented below share a single source sample, sequenced in a study of PD-L1 blockade in urothelial cancer. Time point reported: peripheral blood 6 weeks after treatment start. This table comes from immunoSEQ multiplex PCR, and its TCRdb copy is limited to in-frame clones, with some not included. The sample contains tens of thousands of clones, approximately 83% of which appear only once. This material consisted of PBMCs, taken around atezolizumab (anti-PD-L1) treatment. The origin of the receptors is a man aged 55 to 70 with urothelial cancer.

This chain's CDR3 is CASGRAEWAEAFF. CDR3 bases: TGTGCCAGCGGCAGGGCGGAGTGGGCTGAAGCTTTCTTT. V is TRBV2 and J is TRBJ1-1; tentatively, D is TRBD1 (5 bases). Germline CDR1 SNHLY, CDR2 FYNNEI. The CDR3 has 13 amino acids. V was shortened by 8 bases and J by 6 bases, with 16 bases between the two germline ends.

The rearrangement uses TRBV6-5 and TRBJ2-7; maybe TRBD1 (5 bases). Germline V gene data show CDR1 as MNHEY and CDR2 as SVGAGI. This CDR3 has 12 amino acids. V gave up 6 bases and J gave up 7 bases, with 13 bases separating them. CDR3: CASRRQPGEQYF. CDR3 in DNA: TGTGCCAGCAGAAGACAGCCTGGGGAGCAGTACTTC.

This clone was seen once. DNA for the CDR3: TGTGCCAGTAGGGACCAGGGTGAATACAATGAGCAGTTCTTC. Amino acid sequence: CASRDQGEYNEQFF. The chain combines TRBV19 with TRBJ2-1, with D possibly TRBD1 on 5 matching bases. Trimming pared 6 bases from V and 4 bases from J, leaving 13 bases between. The CDR3 contains 14 residues. Germline CDR1 is LNHDA and CDR2 is SQIVND (reference sequence).